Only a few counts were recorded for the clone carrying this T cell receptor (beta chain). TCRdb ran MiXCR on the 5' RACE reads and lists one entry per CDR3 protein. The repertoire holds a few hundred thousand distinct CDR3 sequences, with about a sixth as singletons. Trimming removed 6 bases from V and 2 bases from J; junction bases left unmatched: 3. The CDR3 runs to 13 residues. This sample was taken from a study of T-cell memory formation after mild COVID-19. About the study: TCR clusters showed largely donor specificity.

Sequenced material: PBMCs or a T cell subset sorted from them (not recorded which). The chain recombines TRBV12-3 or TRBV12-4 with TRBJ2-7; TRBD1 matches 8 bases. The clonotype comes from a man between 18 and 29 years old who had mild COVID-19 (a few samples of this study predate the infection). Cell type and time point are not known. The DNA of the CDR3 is TGTGCCAGCAGGCGGACAGGGCCCTACGAGCAGTACTTC. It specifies CASRRTGPYEQYF.